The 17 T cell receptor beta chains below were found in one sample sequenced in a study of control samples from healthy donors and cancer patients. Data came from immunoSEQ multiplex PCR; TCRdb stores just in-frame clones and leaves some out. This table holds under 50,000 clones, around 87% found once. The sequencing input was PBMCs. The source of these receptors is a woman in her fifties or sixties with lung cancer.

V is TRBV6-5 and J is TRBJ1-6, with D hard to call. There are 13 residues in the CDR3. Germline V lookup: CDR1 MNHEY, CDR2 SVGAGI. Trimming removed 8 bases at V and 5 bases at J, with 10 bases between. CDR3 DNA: TGTGCCAGCTTTAAGGAAAATAATTCACCCCTCCACTTT. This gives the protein CASFKENNSPLHF.

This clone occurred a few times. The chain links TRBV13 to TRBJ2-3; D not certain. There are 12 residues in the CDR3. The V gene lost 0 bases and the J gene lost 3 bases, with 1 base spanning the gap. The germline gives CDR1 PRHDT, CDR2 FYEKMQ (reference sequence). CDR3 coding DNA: TGTGCCAGCAGCTTAGGGACAGATACGCAGTATTTT. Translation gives CASSLGTDTQYF.

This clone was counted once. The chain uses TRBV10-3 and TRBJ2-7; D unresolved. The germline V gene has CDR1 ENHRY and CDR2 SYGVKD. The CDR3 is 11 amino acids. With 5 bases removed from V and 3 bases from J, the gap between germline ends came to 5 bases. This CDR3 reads CAISPSYEQYF. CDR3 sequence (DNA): TGTGCCATCAGTCCCAGCTACGAGCAGTACTTC.

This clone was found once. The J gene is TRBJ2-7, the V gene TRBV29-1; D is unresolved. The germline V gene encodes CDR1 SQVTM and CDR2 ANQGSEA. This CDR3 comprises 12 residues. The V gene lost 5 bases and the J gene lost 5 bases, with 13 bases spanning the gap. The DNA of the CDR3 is TGCAGCGTTTCCTTAAACGGCGACGAGCAGTACTTC. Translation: CSVSLNGDEQYF.

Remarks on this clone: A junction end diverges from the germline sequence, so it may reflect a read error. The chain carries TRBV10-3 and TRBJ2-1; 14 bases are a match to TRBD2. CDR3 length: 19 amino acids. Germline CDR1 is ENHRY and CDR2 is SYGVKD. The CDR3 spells CAISKSGLAGAVPLNEQFF. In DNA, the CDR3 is TGTGCCATCAGTAAGTCGGGACTAGCGGGAGCCGTTCCCTTGAATGAGCAGTTCTTC.

CDR3 coding DNA: TGTGCCATCAGTGAGCCTGACAGGACCTACGAGCAGTACTTC. Encoded protein: CAISEPDRTYEQYF. The chain employs TRBV10-3 and TRBJ2-7; maybe TRBD1 (6 bases). Germline assignment: CDR1 ENHRY and CDR2 SYGVKD. This CDR3 is 14 amino acids long. V was clipped by 2 bases and J by 2 bases, with 10 bases between them.

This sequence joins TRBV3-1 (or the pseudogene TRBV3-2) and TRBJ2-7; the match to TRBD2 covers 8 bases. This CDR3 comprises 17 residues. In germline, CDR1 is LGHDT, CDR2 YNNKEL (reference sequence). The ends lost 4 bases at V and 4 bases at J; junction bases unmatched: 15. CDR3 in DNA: TGTGCCAGCAGCCTGACCTATGGACTAAGCGGGAGATACGAGCAGTACTTC. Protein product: CASSLTYGLSGRYEQYF.

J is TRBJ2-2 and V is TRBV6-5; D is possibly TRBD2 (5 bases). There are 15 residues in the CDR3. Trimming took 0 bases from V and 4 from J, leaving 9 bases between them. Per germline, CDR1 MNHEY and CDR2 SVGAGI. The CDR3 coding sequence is TGTGCCAGCAGTTACTCGAGGGTGGGCACCGGGGAGCTGTTTTTT. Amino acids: CASSYSRVGTGELFF.

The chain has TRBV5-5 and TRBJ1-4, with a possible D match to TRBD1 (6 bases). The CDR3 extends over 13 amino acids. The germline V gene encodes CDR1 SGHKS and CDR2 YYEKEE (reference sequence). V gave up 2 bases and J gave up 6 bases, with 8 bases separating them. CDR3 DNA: TGTGCCAGCAGCTTTCCAGGGGATGAAAAACTGTTTTTT. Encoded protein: CASSFPGDEKLFF.

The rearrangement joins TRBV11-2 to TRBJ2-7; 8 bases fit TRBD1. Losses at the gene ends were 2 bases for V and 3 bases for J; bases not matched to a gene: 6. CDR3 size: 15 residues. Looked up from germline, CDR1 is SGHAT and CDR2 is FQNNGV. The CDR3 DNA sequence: TGTGCCAGCAGCTTATCGGGACAGGACCTCTACGAGCAGTACTTC. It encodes CASSLSGQDLYEQYF.

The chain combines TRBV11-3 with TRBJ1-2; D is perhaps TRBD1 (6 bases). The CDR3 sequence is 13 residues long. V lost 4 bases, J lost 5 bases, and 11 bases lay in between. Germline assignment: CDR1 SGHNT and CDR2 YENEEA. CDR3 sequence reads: CASSSGTHYGYTF. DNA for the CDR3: TGTGCCAGCAGCTCCGGGACACATTATGGCTACACCTTC.

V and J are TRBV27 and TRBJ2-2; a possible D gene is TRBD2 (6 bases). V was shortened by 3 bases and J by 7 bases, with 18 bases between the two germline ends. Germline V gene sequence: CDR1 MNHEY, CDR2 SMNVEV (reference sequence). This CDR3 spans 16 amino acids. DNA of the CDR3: TGTGCCAGCAGTTTCGGTGGGAGGCTCCAGATCGGGGAGCTGTTTTTT. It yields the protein CASSFGGRLQIGELFF.

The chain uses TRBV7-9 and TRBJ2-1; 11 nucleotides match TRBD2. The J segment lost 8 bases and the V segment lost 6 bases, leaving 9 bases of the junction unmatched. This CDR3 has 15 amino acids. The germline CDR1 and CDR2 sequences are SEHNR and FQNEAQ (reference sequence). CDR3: CASRPTSGSTYEQFF. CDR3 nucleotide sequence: TGTGCCAGCAGGCCTACTAGCGGGAGTACCTATGAGCAGTTCTTC. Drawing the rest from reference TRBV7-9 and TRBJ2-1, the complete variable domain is DTGVSQNPRHKITKRGQNVTFRCDPISEHNRLYWYRQTLGQGPEFLTYFQNEAQLEKSRLLSDRFSAERPKGSFSTLEIQRTEQGDSAMYLCASRPTSGSTYEQFFGPGTRLTVL.

The CDR3 DNA reads TGTGCCAGCAATGTTCGAGACAGGGTAGGATACGAGCAGTACTTC. Amino acid sequence: CASNVRDRVGYEQYF. The chain recombines TRBV6-4 with TRBJ2-7; 7 positions match TRBD1. The CDR3 extends over 15 amino acids. The germline V gene encodes CDR1 MRHNA and CDR2 SNTAGT. With V trimmed by 7 bases and J by 4 bases, 13 bases remained unmatched.

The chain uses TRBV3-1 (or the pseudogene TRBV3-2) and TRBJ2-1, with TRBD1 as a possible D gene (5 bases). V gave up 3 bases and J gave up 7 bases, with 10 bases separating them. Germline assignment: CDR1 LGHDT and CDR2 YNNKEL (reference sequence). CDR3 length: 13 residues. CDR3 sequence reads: CASSHREANEQFF. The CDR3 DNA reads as TGTGCCAGCAGCCACAGGGAAGCGAATGAGCAGTTCTTC.

The DNA of the CDR3 is TGTGCCAGCAGCACTAACGGAGTCACTGAAGCTTTCTTT. Protein: CASSTNGVTEAFF. The chain is built from TRBV28 and TRBJ1-1; D is ambiguous. The V end lost 6 bases, the J end lost 4 bases, and 12 bases lay between the germline ends. The CDR3 sequence is 13 residues long. Germline CDR1 is MDHEN and CDR2 is SYDVKM.

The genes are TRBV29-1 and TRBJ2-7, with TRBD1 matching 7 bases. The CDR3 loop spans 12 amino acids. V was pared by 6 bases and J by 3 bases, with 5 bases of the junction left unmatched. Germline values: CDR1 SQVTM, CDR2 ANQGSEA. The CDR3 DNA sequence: TGCAGCGTCTCCTGGACAGGCTACGAGCAGTACTTC. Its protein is CSVSWTGYEQYF.